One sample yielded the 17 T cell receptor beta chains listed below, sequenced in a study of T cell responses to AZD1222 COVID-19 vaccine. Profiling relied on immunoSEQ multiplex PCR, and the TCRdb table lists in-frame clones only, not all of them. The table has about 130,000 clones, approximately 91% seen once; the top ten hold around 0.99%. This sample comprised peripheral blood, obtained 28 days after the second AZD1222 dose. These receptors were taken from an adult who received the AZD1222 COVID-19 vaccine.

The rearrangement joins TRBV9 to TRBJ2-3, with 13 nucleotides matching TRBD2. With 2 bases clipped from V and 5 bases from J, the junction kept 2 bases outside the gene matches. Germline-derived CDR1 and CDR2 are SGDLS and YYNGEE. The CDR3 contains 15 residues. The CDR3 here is CASSVGLAGKDTQYF. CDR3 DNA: TGTGCCAGCAGCGTGGGACTAGCGGGAAAAGATACGCAGTATTTT.

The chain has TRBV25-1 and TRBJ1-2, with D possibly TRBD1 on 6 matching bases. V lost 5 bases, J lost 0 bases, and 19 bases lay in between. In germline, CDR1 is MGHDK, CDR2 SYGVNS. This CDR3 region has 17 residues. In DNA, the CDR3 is TGTGCCAGCAGTTTTAAGACCCGGGGGCTTGCTAACTATGGCTACACCTTC. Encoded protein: CASSFKTRGLANYGYTF.

The CDR3, as DNA: TGTGCCAGTAGGACAGATACTAGCACAGATACGCAGTATTTT. It codes for CASRTDTSTDTQYF. The chain recombines TRBV19 with TRBJ2-3; a weak D match, TRBD1 (5 bases). The CDR3 is made up of 14 amino acids. Trimming shortened V by 6 bases and J by 0 bases, and 10 bases separated the two germline ends. CDR1 and CDR2 from the germline V gene are LNHDA and SQIVND (reference sequence).

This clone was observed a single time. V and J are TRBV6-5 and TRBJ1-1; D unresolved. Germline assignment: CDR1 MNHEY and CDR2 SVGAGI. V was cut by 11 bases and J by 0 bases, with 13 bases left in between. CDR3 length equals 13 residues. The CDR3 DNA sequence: TGTGCCGGGAGGGTTGCGATGAACACTGAAGCTTTCTTT. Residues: CAGRVAMNTEAFF.

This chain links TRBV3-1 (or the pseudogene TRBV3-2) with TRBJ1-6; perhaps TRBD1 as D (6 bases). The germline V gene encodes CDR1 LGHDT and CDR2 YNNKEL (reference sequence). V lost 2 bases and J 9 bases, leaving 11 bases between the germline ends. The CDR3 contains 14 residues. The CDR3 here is CASSQRSQGSPLHF. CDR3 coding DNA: TGTGCCAGCAGCCAAAGGTCACAGGGTTCACCCCTCCACTTT.

CDR3 coding DNA: TGTGCCAGCAGTTTGGGTTTGCGGCGTGAGCAGTTCTTC. This codes for CASSLGLRREQFF. The chain joins TRBV12-3 or TRBV12-4 to TRBJ2-1; no definite D call. This CDR3 spans 13 amino acids. V lost 3 bases and J 9 bases, leaving 12 bases between the germline ends.

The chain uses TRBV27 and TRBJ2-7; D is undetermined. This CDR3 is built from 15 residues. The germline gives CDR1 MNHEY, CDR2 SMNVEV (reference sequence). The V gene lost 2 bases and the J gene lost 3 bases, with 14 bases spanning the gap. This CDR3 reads CASSLEPRDRYEQYF. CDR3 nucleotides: TGTGCCAGCAGTTTAGAACCGAGAGACCGCTACGAGCAGTACTTC.

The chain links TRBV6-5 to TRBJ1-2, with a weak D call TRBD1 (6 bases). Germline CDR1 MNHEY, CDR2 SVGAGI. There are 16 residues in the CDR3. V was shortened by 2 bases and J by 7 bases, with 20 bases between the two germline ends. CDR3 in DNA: TGTGCCAGCAGTTACCTAGGAGGTCAGGGGATAGGTGGCTACACCTTC. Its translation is CASSYLGGQGIGGYTF.

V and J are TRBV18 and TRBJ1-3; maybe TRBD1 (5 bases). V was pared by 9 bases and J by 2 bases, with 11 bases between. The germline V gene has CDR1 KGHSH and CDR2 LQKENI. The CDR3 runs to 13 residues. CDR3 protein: CASFQGTGNTIYF. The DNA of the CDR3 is TGTGCCAGTTTCCAGGGAACTGGAAACACCATATATTTT.

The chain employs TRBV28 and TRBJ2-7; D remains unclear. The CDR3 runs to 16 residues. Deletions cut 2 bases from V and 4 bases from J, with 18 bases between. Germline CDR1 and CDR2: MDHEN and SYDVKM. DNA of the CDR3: TGTGCCAGCAGTTTAGGGATGGGTCTTACCGGTTACGAGCAGTACTTC. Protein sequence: CASSLGMGLTGYEQYF.

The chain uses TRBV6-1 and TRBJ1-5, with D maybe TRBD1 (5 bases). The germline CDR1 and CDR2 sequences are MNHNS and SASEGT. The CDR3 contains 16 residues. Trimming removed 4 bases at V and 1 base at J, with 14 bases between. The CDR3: CASSVSGQMSNQPQHF. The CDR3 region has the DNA TGTGCCAGCAGTGTTTCCGGACAAATGAGCAATCAGCCCCAGCATTTT.

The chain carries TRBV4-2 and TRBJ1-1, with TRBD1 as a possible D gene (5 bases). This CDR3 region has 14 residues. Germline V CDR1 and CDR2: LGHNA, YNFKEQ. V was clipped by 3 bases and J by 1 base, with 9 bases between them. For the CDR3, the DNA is TGTGCCAGCAGCCACCTCGACAGGAACACTGAAGCTTTCTTT. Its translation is CASSHLDRNTEAFF.

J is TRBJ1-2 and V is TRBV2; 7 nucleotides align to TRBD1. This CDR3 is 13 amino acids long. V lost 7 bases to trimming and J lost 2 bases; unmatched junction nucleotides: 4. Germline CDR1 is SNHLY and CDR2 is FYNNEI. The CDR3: CASTPTGNYGYTF. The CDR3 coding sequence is TGTGCCAGCACTCCGACAGGGAACTATGGCTACACCTTC.

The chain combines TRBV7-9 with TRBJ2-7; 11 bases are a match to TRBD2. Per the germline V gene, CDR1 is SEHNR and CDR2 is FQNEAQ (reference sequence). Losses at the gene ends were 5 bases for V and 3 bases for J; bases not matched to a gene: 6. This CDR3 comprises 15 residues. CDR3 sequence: CASSVSGRGFYEQYF. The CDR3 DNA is TGTGCCAGCAGCGTTAGCGGGAGGGGCTTCTACGAGCAGTACTTC.

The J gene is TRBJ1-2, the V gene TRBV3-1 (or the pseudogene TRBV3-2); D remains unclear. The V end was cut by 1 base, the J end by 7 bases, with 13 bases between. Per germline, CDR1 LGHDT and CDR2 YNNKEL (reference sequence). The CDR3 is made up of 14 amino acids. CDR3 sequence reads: CASSQGTVSFGYTF. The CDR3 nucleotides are TGTGCCAGCAGCCAAGGGACGGTCTCGTTTGGCTACACCTTC.

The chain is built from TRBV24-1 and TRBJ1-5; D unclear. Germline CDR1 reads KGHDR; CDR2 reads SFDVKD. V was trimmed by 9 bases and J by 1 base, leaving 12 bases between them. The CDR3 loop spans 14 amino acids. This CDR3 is CATGRGHSNQPQHF. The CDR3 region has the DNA TGTGCCACCGGGCGTGGGCACAGCAATCAGCCCCAGCATTTT.

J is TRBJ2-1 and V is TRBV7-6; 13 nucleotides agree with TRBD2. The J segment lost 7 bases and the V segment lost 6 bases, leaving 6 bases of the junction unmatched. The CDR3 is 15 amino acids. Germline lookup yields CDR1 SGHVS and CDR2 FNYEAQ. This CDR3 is CASRGTSGIINEQFF. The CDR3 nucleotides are TGTGCCAGCAGGGGGACTAGCGGGATTATTAATGAGCAGTTCTTC.